The 27 T cell receptor beta chains below all came from one sample that was sequenced in a study of T-cell memory formation after mild COVID-19. TCRdb analysed the 5' RACE reads with MiXCR anew, one entry per CDR3 protein. The data show 200,000 to 250,000 distinct CDR3 sequences, 10% seen once. The sequenced sample was PBMCs or a T cell subset sorted from them (not recorded which). Source of these receptors: a young man who had mild COVID-19 (a few samples of this study predate the infection). Cell type and time point are not known.

The chain employs TRBV7-2 and TRBJ1-1; D not resolved. Trimming pared 5 bases from V and 0 bases from J, leaving 13 bases between. CDR1 and CDR2 from the germline V gene are SGHTA and FQGNSA. The CDR3 extends over 15 amino acids. The CDR3 DNA follows: TGTGCCAGCAGCCGAAGTGGCGGGATGAACACTGAAGCTTTCTTT. As protein: CASSRSGGMNTEAFF.

V usage is TRBV4-1 and J usage is TRBJ1-6; TRBD1 is a possible D gene (6 bases). CDR1 is MGHRA, CDR2 YSYEKL, per germline. The germline V and J ends were trimmed by 0 bases and 10 bases, with 16 bases remaining between them. This CDR3 is 16 amino acids long. The CDR3 DNA reads as TGCGCCAGCAGCCAAGAGCTGTCAGGGGTGGGCTCACCCCTCCACTTT. The encoded protein is CASSQELSGVGSPLHF.

This clonotype was detected a few times. The genes are TRBV20-1 and TRBJ1-1, with D unresolved. Trimming cost V 7 bases and J 6 bases, with 12 bases left between them. CDR3 length equals 11 residues. Germline V gene lookup returns CDR1 DFQATT and CDR2 SNEGSKA (reference sequence). CDR3 DNA sequence: TGCAGTGTCCCTACACAGTCTGAAGCTTTCTTT. Translating it yields CSVPTQSEAFF.

The chain carries TRBV24-1 and TRBJ2-1, with TRBD2 matching over 10 bases. CDR3 size: 17 residues. Looked up from germline, CDR1 is KGHDR and CDR2 is SFDVKD. J gave up 2 bases and V 3 bases, and 6 bases lay outside the gene matches. The CDR3 here is CATSDPSGGTPYNEQFF. CDR3 DNA sequence: TGTGCCACCAGTGATCCTAGCGGGGGAACCCCCTACAATGAGCAGTTCTTC.

The gene calls are TRBV4-3 and TRBJ2-3; TRBD1 agrees at 9 bases. CDR3 length equals 15 residues. The germline gives CDR1 LGHNA, CDR2 YSLEER. V lost 1 base, J lost 4 bases, and 3 bases stayed unmatched. The CDR3 reads CASSQGQGGADTQYF. The CDR3 DNA sequence: TGCGCCAGCAGCCAAGGACAGGGGGGCGCAGATACGCAGTATTTT.

This clonotype came up a few times. The J gene is TRBJ2-7, the V gene TRBV30, with D possibly TRBD1 on 5 matching bases. CDR1 is GTSNPN and CDR2 is SVGIG in the germline V gene (reference sequence). Trimming took 0 bases from V and 5 from J, leaving 11 bases between them. The length of the CDR3 is 13 residues. The CDR3 sequence: CAWSVGGADEQYF. The CDR3 DNA follows: TGTGCCTGGAGTGTAGGTGGGGCCGACGAGCAGTACTTC.

V is TRBV18 and J is TRBJ2-3, with 8 bases lining up with TRBD1. This CDR3 contains 17 residues. The junction had 14 bases not matched to a gene; V was cut back by 5 bases and J by 4 bases. Looked up from germline, CDR1 is KGHSH and CDR2 is LQKENI. This chain's CDR3 is CASSEQGVPRGADTQYF. The CDR3 DNA follows: TGTGCCAGCTCAGAACAGGGGGTGCCTAGAGGCGCAGATACGCAGTATTTT.

In its sample, this clonotype was seen a few times. This chain connects TRBV24-1 to TRBJ2-3; D is possibly TRBD2 (6 bases). Per germline, CDR1 KGHDR and CDR2 SFDVKD. The CDR3 consists of 17 residues. Trimming removed 1 base from V and 1 base from J, with 14 bases in between. The CDR3 DNA follows: TGTGCCACCAGTGATTTCAGGCGGGGAGCGGGCACAGATACGCAGTATTTT. Translating it yields CATSDFRRGAGTDTQYF.

Ten or more counts support this clonotype. The chain carries TRBV7-9 and TRBJ2-5, with 8 bases identical to TRBD2. The CDR3 has 14 amino acids. Germline V CDR1 and CDR2: SEHNR, FQNEAQ (reference sequence). The V gene end was trimmed by 5 bases and the J gene end by 4 bases; junction bases not matched to a gene: 6. The CDR3 DNA reads as TGTGCCAGCAGCCCCGGGACTAGGCGAGAGACCCAGTACTTC. It translates to CASSPGTRRETQYF.

This clonotype was observed a handful of times. The chain has TRBV7-2 and TRBJ1-2; maybe TRBD1 (5 bases). V was trimmed by 5 bases and J by 8 bases, leaving 18 bases between them. Germline V gene sequence: CDR1 SGHTA, CDR2 FQGNSA. The CDR3 loop spans 14 amino acids. This CDR3 reads CASSPRGGIDGYTF. DNA for the CDR3: TGTGCCAGCAGCCCCCGGGGGGGAATCGACGGCTACACCTTC.

The V and J genes are TRBV28 and TRBJ2-5; D unclear. Germline assignment: CDR1 MDHEN and CDR2 SYDVKM. The germline V and J ends were trimmed by 7 bases and 2 bases, with 17 bases remaining between them. The length of the CDR3 is 15 residues. CDR3 in amino acids: CASIPHSTSQETQYF. The CDR3 DNA reads TGTGCCAGCATTCCTCACTCGACATCTCAAGAGACCCAGTACTTC.

In the case of this clonotype: With a much larger clone just one base away, this may be a read error. This chain connects TRBV4-3 to TRBJ1-1; 10 bases line up with TRBD1. Germline V gene data show CDR1 as LGHNA and CDR2 as YSLEER. The length of the CDR3 is 13 residues. The CDR3 coding sequence is TGCGCCAGCAGCCTCGACAGGGGGCATGAAGCTTTATTT. Its translation: CASSLDRGHEALF.

The table lists this clonotype with a few counts. The chain recombines TRBV5-1 with TRBJ2-5; D is undetermined. V lost 4 bases to trimming and J lost 4 bases, with 17 bases between them. Germline V lookup: CDR1 SGHRS, CDR2 YFSETQ. This CDR3 has 15 amino acids. The CDR3 nucleotides are TGCGCCAGCAGCCCCTCAGGAATCTTTGGAGAGACCCAGTACTTC. Translating it yields CASSPSGIFGETQYF.

This clonotype was seen ten or more times. The chain is built from TRBV27 and TRBJ2-3; TRBD2 agrees at 10 bases. This CDR3 is 17 amino acids long. From germline, CDR1 is MNHEY and CDR2 SMNVEV (reference sequence). Trimming took 5 bases from V and 2 from J; bases not matched to a gene: 10. CDR3 sequence (DNA): TGTGCCAGCAGTCGGTCTAGCGGGGGCTTATCCACAGATACGCAGTATTTT. This translates into CASSRSSGGLSTDTQYF.

In its sample, this clonotype was seen many times. The genes are TRBV5-1 and TRBJ2-1; no firm D call. This CDR3 contains 11 residues. The V end was cut by 3 bases, the J end by 5 bases, with 3 bases between. The germline V gene encodes CDR1 SGHRS and CDR2 YFSETQ. DNA of the CDR3: TGCGCCAGCAGCTCTGACAATGAGCAGTTCTTC. Protein sequence: CASSSDNEQFF.

The sample holds a few counts of this clonotype. The chain is built from TRBV4-3 and TRBJ2-1, with 8 bases that match TRBD1. Per germline, CDR1 LGHNA and CDR2 YSLEER. The CDR3 spans 17 residues. J was trimmed by 7 bases and V by 4 bases; bases with no gene match: 15. The CDR3 loop reads CASSRLPNGQGGNEQFF. In nucleotides, the CDR3 is TGCGCCAGCAGCCGCCTACCTAACGGACAGGGAGGAAATGAGCAGTTCTTC.

This clonotype turned up a few times. The V and J genes are TRBV27 and TRBJ2-1; no clear D. Germline V lookup: CDR1 MNHEY, CDR2 SMNVEV (reference sequence). This CDR3 is 12 amino acids long. The V end lost 8 bases, the J end lost 5 bases, and 10 bases lay between the germline ends. The CDR3 protein is CASRSGHNEQFF. The CDR3 bases are TGTGCCAGCCGATCGGGCCACAATGAGCAGTTCTTC.

The V call is TRBV2, the J call TRBJ1-1, with unresolved D. CDR1 is SNHLY, CDR2 FYNNEI, per germline. V gave up 3 bases and J gave up 2 bases, with 10 bases separating them. This CDR3 spans 14 amino acids. The CDR3 sequence is CASSDGLPNTEAFF. The CDR3 DNA reads TGTGCCAGCAGTGATGGTCTCCCAAACACTGAAGCTTTCTTT.

This clonotype was seen a handful of times. This sequence joins TRBV6-2 or TRBV6-3 and TRBJ2-1; 8 nucleotides line up with TRBD2. Germline V lookup: CDR1 MNHEY, CDR2 SVGEGT. Trimming cost V 2 bases and J 7 bases; bases outside gene matches: 7. The CDR3 consists of 15 residues. The DNA of the CDR3 is TGTGCCAGCAGTTACCTCCCGGGGGGGACGAATGAGCAGTTCTTC. It codes for CASSYLPGGTNEQFF.

V usage is TRBV7-6 and J usage is TRBJ2-5; perhaps TRBD1 as D (6 bases). The CDR3 is made up of 12 amino acids. V was clipped by 5 bases and J by 5 bases, with 9 bases between them. The germline V gene has CDR1 SGHVS and CDR2 FNYEAQ. The DNA of the CDR3 is TGTGCCAGCAGCATAGGACAGGAGACCCAGTACTTC. Residues: CASSIGQETQYF.

This clonotype was seen more than once but under ten times. J is TRBJ1-3 and V is TRBV5-1, with 9 bases identical to TRBD1. CDR1 SGHRS and CDR2 YFSETQ come from the germline V gene. V was clipped by 5 bases and J by 4 bases; unmatched bases: 1. There are 13 residues in the CDR3. DNA of the CDR3: TGCGCCAGCAGGGGACAGGGCGGAAACACCATATATTTT. This codes for CASRGQGGNTIYF.

This clonotype occurred a few times. The rearrangement uses TRBV7-2 and TRBJ2-3, with D possibly being TRBD2 (6 bases). The CDR3 consists of 15 residues. V was pared by 4 bases and J by 0 bases, with 11 bases between. From germline, CDR1 is SGHTA and CDR2 FQGNSA. CDR3 region: CASSYLSGSTDTQYF. DNA of the CDR3: TGTGCCAGCAGCTACTTAAGCGGGAGCACAGATACGCAGTATTTT. Full variable domain (rest looked up from reference TRBV7-2 and TRBJ2-3): GAGVSQSPSNKVTEKGKDVELRCDPISGHTALYWYRQSLGQGLEFLIYFQGNSAPDKSGLPSDRFSAERTGGSVSTLTIQRTQQEDSAVYLCASSYLSGSTDTQYFGPGTRLTVL.

V usage is TRBV28 and J usage is TRBJ1-5; D possibly corresponds to TRBD1 (5 bases). CDR3 length: 16 residues. Germline assignment: CDR1 MDHEN and CDR2 SYDVKM. V lost 6 bases and J lost 3, with 18 bases in between. The CDR3 loop is CASSTPGRGPNQPQHF. Here the CDR3 DNA reads TGTGCCAGCAGCACCCCGGGTAGGGGCCCCAATCAGCCCCAGCATTTT.

This clonotype was detected many times. V is TRBV29-1 and J is TRBJ2-1; 13 bases fit TRBD2. V gave up 2 bases and J gave up 3 bases; unmatched junction bases: 4. The V gene's germline CDR1 is SQVTM and CDR2 ANQGSEA. The CDR3 consists of 16 residues. DNA for the CDR3: TGCAGCGTTGAATCCCGGACTAGCGGGAGCTACAATGAGCAGTTCTTC. This encodes CSVESRTSGSYNEQFF.

This clonotype was detected many times. J is TRBJ2-1 and V is TRBV20-1, with D unclear. The CDR3 runs to 12 residues. Per germline, CDR1 DFQATT and CDR2 SNEGSKA (reference sequence). V was trimmed by 0 bases and J by 7 bases, leaving 7 bases between them. The CDR3 is CSARESVNEQFF. Here the CDR3 DNA reads TGCAGTGCTAGAGAATCGGTTAATGAGCAGTTCTTC.

The CDR3 bases are TGTGCCAGCTCCACCCAACGCCCCCCCGGGGAGCTGTTTTTT. Encoded protein: CASSTQRPPGELFF. V usage is TRBV18 and J usage is TRBJ2-2, with D hard to call. CDR3 length equals 14 residues. CDR1 and CDR2 (germline): KGHSH, LQKENI. Trimming cost V 6 bases and J 6 bases, with 14 bases left between them.

This clonotype was picked up a small number of times. This chain uses TRBV6-2 or TRBV6-3 with TRBJ1-1; the D is unclear. Deletions cut 2 bases from V and 4 bases from J, with 20 bases between. This CDR3 has 17 amino acids. Germline CDR1 and CDR2: MNHEY and SVGEGT. CDR3: CASSYRLGSLSGTEAFF. In DNA, the CDR3 is TGTGCCAGCAGTTACCGACTTGGGAGTCTAAGTGGCACTGAAGCTTTCTTT.